The entry that follows covers one T cell receptor (beta chain) sequence. The target antigen is unknown. The data belong to a study of CD8 T cells in ankylosing spondylitis. Findings and caveats of the study: Ankylosing spondylitis blood seemed to carry a telltale TCR beta motif made of fewer than 10 highly homologous variants. Enrichment of disease-linked clones was reportedly significant in matched ankylosing spondylitis synovial fluid. Reports of some motif variants in reactive arthritis synovial fluid and blood predate this one. Clones that were linked to disease were CD8+ and were relatively rare in peripheral blood.

Making the TCR beta libraries involved quantitative 5'-RACE with molecular barcodes. MiXCR, run by TCRdb on the 5' RACE reads, gives a single entry per CDR3 protein. The sample records 450,000 to 550,000 distinct CDR3 sequences, about 5% being singletons. Material: blood, either unsorted or a sorted T cell fraction (not recorded which). This clonotype was sampled from a male donor with ankylosing spondylitis.

CDR3 residues: CASRSLDRGAGYTF. In DNA form, the CDR3 reads TGTGCCAGCCGTTCACTGGACAGGGGCGCTGGCTACACCTTC. This chain links TRBV2 with TRBJ1-2; 9 bases agree with TRBD1. Germline CDR1 and CDR2: SNHLY and FYNNEI. The CDR3 has 14 amino acids. V shed 8 bases and J 7 bases; nucleotides not matched to a gene: 11.